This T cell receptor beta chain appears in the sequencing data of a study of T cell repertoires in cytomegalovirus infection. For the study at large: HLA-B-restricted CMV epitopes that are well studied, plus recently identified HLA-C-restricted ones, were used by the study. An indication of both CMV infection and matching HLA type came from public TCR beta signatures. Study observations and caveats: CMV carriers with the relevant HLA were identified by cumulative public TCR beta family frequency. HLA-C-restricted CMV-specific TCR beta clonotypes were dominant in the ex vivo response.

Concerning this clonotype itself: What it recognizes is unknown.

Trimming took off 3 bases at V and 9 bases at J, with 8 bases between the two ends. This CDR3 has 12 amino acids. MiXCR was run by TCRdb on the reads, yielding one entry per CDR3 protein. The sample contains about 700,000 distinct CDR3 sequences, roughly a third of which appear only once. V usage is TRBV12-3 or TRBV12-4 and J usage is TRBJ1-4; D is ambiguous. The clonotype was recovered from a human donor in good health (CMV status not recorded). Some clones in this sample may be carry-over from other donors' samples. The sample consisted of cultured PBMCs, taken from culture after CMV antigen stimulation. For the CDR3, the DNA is TGTGCCAGCAGTTTTTTAGTGAAAAAACTGTTTTTT. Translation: CASSFLVKKLFF.